This T cell receptor beta chain was sequenced in a study of shared clonotypes between healthy human individuals. General study findings and limits: Sorted-subset sequencing, rarefaction showed, was incomplete despite large depth. In a few donors, about 5% of naive CD4 clonotypes appeared in common.

Produced via immunoSEQ multiplex PCR; TCRdb's table is partial and in-frame only. The sample yields 2 million to 2.5 million clones, around 90% seen once. On this clone itself: Its specificity is not known.

Trimming cost V 4 bases and J 0 bases, with 17 bases left between them. Germline V gives CDR1 MRHNA, CDR2 SNTAGT. The CDR3 extends over 17 amino acids. The chain recombines TRBV6-4 with TRBJ2-3; TRBD1 might be the D (6 bases). The specimen sequenced was naive CD4+ T cells from PBMCs. Indicated subset: CD45RA+ positively selected. This sequence was found in a man aged 18 to 35 in good health. Some clones in this sample may be carry-over from other donors' samples. CDR3: CASSVVQGPSSTDTQYF. CDR3 DNA: TGTGCCAGCAGTGTCGTACAGGGACCTAGTAGCACAGATACGCAGTATTTT.